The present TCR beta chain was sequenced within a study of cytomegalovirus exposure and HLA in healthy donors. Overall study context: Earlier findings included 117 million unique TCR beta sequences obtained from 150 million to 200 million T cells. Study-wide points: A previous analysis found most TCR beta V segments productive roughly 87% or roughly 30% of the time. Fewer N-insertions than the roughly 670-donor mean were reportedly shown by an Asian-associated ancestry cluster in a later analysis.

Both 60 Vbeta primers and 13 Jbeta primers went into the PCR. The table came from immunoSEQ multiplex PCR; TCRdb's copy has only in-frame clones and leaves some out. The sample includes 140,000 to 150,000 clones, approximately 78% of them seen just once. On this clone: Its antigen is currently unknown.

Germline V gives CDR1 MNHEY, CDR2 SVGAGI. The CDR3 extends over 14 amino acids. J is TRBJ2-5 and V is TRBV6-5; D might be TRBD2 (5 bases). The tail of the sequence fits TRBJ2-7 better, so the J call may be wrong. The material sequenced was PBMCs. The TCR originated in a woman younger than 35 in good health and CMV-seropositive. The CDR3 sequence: CASRPNRGSYEQYF. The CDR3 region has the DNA TGTGCCAGCAGGCCTAATAGAGGGTCCTACGAGCAGTACTTC.